One sample yielded the 29 T cell receptor beta chains listed below, sequenced in a study of cytomegalovirus exposure and HLA in healthy donors. PCR primers comprised 60 Vbeta and 13 Jbeta primers. The data were produced by immunoSEQ multiplex PCR, yet TCRdb's version contains in-frame clones alone and is incomplete. The data contain about 160,000 clones, 65% to 85% of them seen just once; the ten biggest clones take up approximately 1.3%. Sequenced input: PBMCs. Every receptor here comes from a boy aged 2 to 10 in good health and CMV-seronegative.

The chain has TRBV5-4 and TRBJ2-1; TRBD1 might be the D (6 bases). The ends were cut back, 2 bases at V and 5 bases at J, with 11 bases in the middle. The germline CDR1 and CDR2 sequences are SGHNT and YYREEE (reference sequence). This CDR3 has 14 amino acids. The CDR3 is CASSFRDIDNEQFF. CDR3 coding DNA: TGTGCCAGCAGCTTCCGGGACATTGACAATGAGCAGTTCTTC.

The DNA of the CDR3 is TGTGCCAGCAGGAGCGGGAGGACTGGCACAGATACGCAGTATTTT. This codes for CASRSGRTGTDTQYF. V is TRBV7-2 and J is TRBJ2-3; 9 bases match TRBD2. The CDR3 covers 15 residues. Germline CDR1 and CDR2: SGHTA and FQGNSA. V shed 6 bases, J shed 1 base, and the junction held 5 bases outside the gene matches. Full variable domain (remainder filled in from reference TRBV7-2 and TRBJ2-3): GAGVSQSPSNKVTEKGKDVELRCDPISGHTALYWYRQSLGQGLEFLIYFQGNSAPDKSGLPSDRFSAERTGGSVSTLTIQRTQQEDSAVYLCASRSGRTGTDTQYFGPGTRLTVL.

The J gene is TRBJ2-5, the V gene TRBV29-1; 9 bases are shared with TRBD1. V lost 7 bases to trimming and J lost 5 bases; unmatched junction nucleotides: 8. Germline lookup yields CDR1 SQVTM and CDR2 ANQGSEA. The CDR3 extends over 13 amino acids. Here the CDR3 reads CSARDRVGETQYF. CDR3 nucleotides: TGCAGCGCCCGGGACAGGGTAGGGGAGACCCAGTACTTC.

This clone has just one count. The chain has TRBV6-5 and TRBJ1-1, with D possibly TRBD1 on 6 matching bases. V was clipped by 1 base and J by 7 bases, with 13 bases between them. The CDR3 loop spans 14 amino acids. Per the germline V gene, CDR1 is MNHEY and CDR2 is SVGAGI. CDR3 protein: CASSYWGPGYEAFF. The CDR3 DNA sequence: TGTGCCAGCAGTTACTGGGGGCCGGGGTATGAAGCTTTCTTT.

The chain links TRBV6-1 to TRBJ1-5, with 9 positions matching TRBD1. After removal of 3 bases from V and 4 bases from J, the junction contained 10 bases not matched to a gene. Germline-derived CDR1 and CDR2 are MNHNS and SASEGT. This CDR3 region has 17 residues. Written as DNA, the CDR3 is TGTGCCAGCAGTGACGGGGACAGGGCGAGAAAGAATCAGCCCCAGCATTTT. Its protein is CASSDGDRARKNQPQHF.

V is TRBV10-3 and J is TRBJ2-2; TRBD2 is a possible D gene (5 bases). This CDR3 is 13 amino acids long. The germline V gene encodes CDR1 ENHRY and CDR2 SYGVKD. V was pared by 2 bases and J by 6 bases, with 7 bases between. CDR3 bases: TGTGCCATCAGTGAGCGAGGGCCCGGGGAGCTGTTTTTT. It is translated as CAISERGPGELFF.

The chain employs TRBV6-5 and TRBJ2-7; D remains unclear. Germline V gene data show CDR1 as MNHEY and CDR2 as SVGAGI. The CDR3 contains 13 residues. The V end was cut by 1 base, the J end by 3 bases, with 7 bases between. CDR3 amino acids: CASSYYGGYEQYF. The CDR3 region has the DNA TGTGCCAGCAGTTACTACGGCGGCTACGAGCAGTACTTC.

The chain uses TRBV29-1 and TRBJ2-3; D not certain. Germline-derived CDR1 and CDR2 are SQVTM and ANQGSEA. The length of the CDR3 is 12 residues. Trimming took off 2 bases at V and 1 base at J, with 4 bases between the two ends. CDR3 nucleotide sequence: TGCAGCGTTGAATATGGCACAGATACGCAGTATTTT. This translates into CSVEYGTDTQYF.

The chain links TRBV10-1 to TRBJ1-2; a possible D gene is TRBD1 (6 bases). CDR1 is WNHNN and CDR2 is SYGVQD in the germline V gene (reference sequence). The V and J ends lost 4 bases and 4 bases respectively, with 13 bases between them. The CDR3 extends over 14 amino acids. The CDR3 loop reads CASSASRDIYGYTF. The CDR3 DNA reads TGCGCCAGCAGTGCGTCCCGGGACATCTATGGCTACACCTTC.

The rearrangement links TRBV5-1 to TRBJ2-5, with 10 bases aligning to TRBD2. Germline V gene lookup returns CDR1 SGHRS and CDR2 YFSETQ. The J segment lost 5 bases and the V segment lost 4 bases, leaving 8 bases of the junction unmatched. This CDR3 region has 15 residues. The DNA of the CDR3 is TGCGCCAGCAGCAGGGGTAGCGGGAGGTCGGAGACCCAGTACTTC. It yields the protein CASSRGSGRSETQYF.

The chain couples TRBV4-2 to TRBJ1-1; TRBD1 might be the D (5 bases). Trimming removed 5 bases at V and 10 bases at J, with 20 bases between. CDR1 is LGHNA and CDR2 is YNFKEQ in the germline V gene. This CDR3 is 14 amino acids long. The CDR3 DNA sequence: TGTGCCAGCAGCAGAAGTGGGGGGGGGTCTACAGCTTTCTTT. Its protein is CASSRSGGGSTAFF.

This clone was seen just once. The chain carries TRBV7-2 and TRBJ2-1, with TRBD2 identical over 13 bases. The CDR3 totals 14 residues. CDR1 and CDR2 from the germline V gene are SGHTA and FQGNSA. Trimming at V came to 6 bases and at J to 6 bases, leaving 2 bases not matched to a gene. In DNA, the CDR3 is TGTGCCAGCAGGGGACTAGCGGGGCCCAATGAGCAGTTCTTC. Protein: CASRGLAGPNEQFF. Using reference TRBV7-2 and TRBJ2-1 for the parts outside the CDR3, the full variable domain is GAGVSQSPSNKVTEKGKDVELRCDPISGHTALYWYRQSLGQGLEFLIYFQGNSAPDKSGLPSDRFSAERTGGSVSTLTIQRTQQEDSAVYLCASRGLAGPNEQFFGPGTRLTVL.

The genes are TRBV5-1 and TRBJ1-1, with 7 bases that match TRBD1. V dropped 7 bases and J dropped 0; count of bases not matched to a gene: 12. The CDR3 is 16 residues long. Germline values: CDR1 SGHRS, CDR2 YFSETQ. The CDR3 is CASRKQAGTVNTEAFF. The CDR3 region has the DNA TGCGCCAGCCGAAAACAAGCCGGGACAGTGAACACTGAAGCTTTCTTT. The whole variable domain, filled in from reference TRBV5-1 and TRBJ1-1, reads KAGVTQTPRYLIKTRGQQVTLSCSPISGHRSVSWYQQTPGQGLQFLFEYFSETQRNKGNFPGRFSGRQFSNSRSEMNVSTLELGDSALYLCASRKQAGTVNTEAFFGQGTRLTVV.

The V and J genes are TRBV10-3 and TRBJ1-4, with 11 bases that match TRBD1. Germline assignment: CDR1 ENHRY and CDR2 SYGVKD. V dropped 5 bases and J dropped 4; count of bases not matched to a gene: 6. CDR3 length: 16 residues. The DNA of the CDR3 is TGTGCCATCAGTCCGGGACAGGGGGTCGGTAATGAAAAACTGTTTTTT. Protein: CAISPGQGVGNEKLFF.

J is TRBJ1-2 and V is TRBV30; D is unclear. This CDR3 has 13 residues. Trimming removed 3 bases from V and 4 bases from J, with 12 bases in between. The germline gives CDR1 GTSNPN, CDR2 SVGIG (reference sequence). The CDR3 bases are TGTGCCTGGAGGTTCGGAGGTCTCTATGGCTACACCTTC. This gives the protein CAWRFGGLYGYTF.

The chain uses TRBV6-5 and TRBJ2-7; 8 bases agree with TRBD1. This CDR3 contains 14 residues. V shed 3 bases, J shed 4 bases, and the junction held 5 bases outside the gene matches. Germline V gene lookup returns CDR1 MNHEY and CDR2 SVGAGI. CDR3 protein: CASSYGTGVYEQYF. For the CDR3, the DNA is TGTGCCAGCAGTTATGGGACAGGTGTTTACGAGCAGTACTTC.

This chain joins TRBV6-1 and TRBJ2-7; D call uncertain. This CDR3 is 14 amino acids long. Trimming removed 1 base from V and 6 bases from J, with 13 bases in between. The germline V gene has CDR1 MNHNS and CDR2 SASEGT. Here the CDR3 reads CASSEVPGWSEQYV. CDR3 nucleotide sequence: TGTGCCAGCAGTGAAGTGCCAGGATGGTCCGAGCAGTACGTC.

The genes are TRBV7-9 and TRBJ1-1, with a weak D call TRBD1 (5 bases). The CDR3 contains 13 residues. Trimming took off 5 bases at V and 3 bases at J, with 10 bases between the two ends. Germline V gives CDR1 SEHNR, CDR2 FQNEAQ (reference sequence). The CDR3 coding sequence is TGTGCCAGCAGCCCCTGGGGGGACACTGAAGCTTTCTTT. The encoded protein is CASSPWGDTEAFF. Full variable domain (rest looked up from reference TRBV7-9 and TRBJ1-1): DTGVSQNPRHKITKRGQNVTFRCDPISEHNRLYWYRQTLGQGPEFLTYFQNEAQLEKSRLLSDRFSAERPKGSFSTLEIQRTEQGDSAMYLCASSPWGDTEAFFGQGTRLTVV.

This chain joins TRBV21-1 and TRBJ2-7; TRBD1 is the table's D call and was not checked against the DNA. TRBV21-1 is marked as a pseudogene. CDR3 size: 15 residues. CDR3 in DNA: TGTGCCAGCAGCAAAGCACCCGACACAACCTACGAGCAGTACGTC. Translated: CASSKAPDTTYEQYV.

The chain joins TRBV4-3 to TRBJ2-3, with D possibly being TRBD2 (6 bases). Germline loops: CDR1 LGHNA, CDR2 YSLEER. This CDR3 contains 15 residues. V lost 4 bases and J 0 bases, leaving 11 bases between the germline ends. The CDR3 DNA follows: TGCGCCAGCAGCCCGTTAGCGGAAAGCACAGATACGCAGTATTTT. This gives the protein CASSPLAESTDTQYF.

In its sample, this clone was seen once. The chain joins TRBV5-6 to TRBJ1-2; 8 bases are shared with TRBD1. CDR3 length: 15 amino acids. CDR1 SGHDT and CDR2 YYEEEE come from the germline V gene. With 6 bases clipped from V and 4 bases from J, the junction kept 11 bases outside the gene matches. The CDR3 here is CASTPGQDYRYGYTF. The CDR3 nucleotides read TGTGCCAGCACCCCGGGACAGGACTACCGCTATGGCTACACCTTC.

Turning to this clone: A junction boundary mismatches the germline segment, possibly from a read error. The CDR3 protein is CAGRETGGYIGYTF. CDR3 in DNA: TGTGCCGGCAGAGAGACAGGGGGGTATATTGGCTACACCTTC. The rearrangement links TRBV6-5 to TRBJ1-2, with TRBD1 identical over 9 bases. CDR1 is MNHEY, CDR2 SVGAGI, per germline. CDR3 size: 14 residues.

The chain is built from TRBV19 and TRBJ1-4; TRBD1 aligns across 8 bases. Germline trimming cut 6 bases from V and 8 bases from J; bases unmatched to any gene: 5. This CDR3 has 13 amino acids. Per the germline V gene, CDR1 is LNHDA and CDR2 is SQIVND (reference sequence). As DNA, the CDR3 is TGTGCCAGTAGGACAGGGGAAAGGGAAAAACTGTTTTTT. Translation gives CASRTGEREKLFF.

The chain joins TRBV19 to TRBJ1-1; no reliable D call. The germline CDR1 and CDR2 sequences are LNHDA and SQIVND (reference sequence). The CDR3 runs to 19 residues. The germline V and J ends were trimmed by 1 base and 2 bases, with 23 bases remaining between them. The CDR3 bases are TGTGCCAGTAGTATAGGTTTCCCCTCAGGCCTGACATCTAACACTGAAGCTTTCTTT. Its protein is CASSIGFPSGLTSNTEAFF.

The rearrangement joins TRBV2 to TRBJ2-4, with a possible D match to TRBD1 (6 bases). V dropped 7 bases and J dropped 1 base, with 14 bases sitting between them. Germline V lookup: CDR1 SNHLY, CDR2 FYNNEI. This CDR3 contains 15 residues. The CDR3 loop is CASTLQGSAKNIQYF. The CDR3 DNA follows: TGTGCCAGCACCCTACAGGGTTCGGCCAAAAACATTCAGTACTTC.

This chain joins TRBV29-1 and TRBJ2-2; 10 bases match TRBD2. Germline V gives CDR1 SQVTM, CDR2 ANQGSEA. The length of the CDR3 is 16 residues. The junction had 8 bases not matched to a gene; V was cut back by 3 bases and J by 4 bases. In DNA form, the CDR3 reads TGCAGCGTTGAGGGGGCTAGCGGGAGCTTCACCGGGGAGCTGTTTTTT. It encodes CSVEGASGSFTGELFF.

The rearrangement joins TRBV15 to TRBJ1-5, with D tentatively TRBD1 (5 bases). The V gene's germline CDR1 is LNHNV and CDR2 YYDKDF (reference sequence). CDR3 length: 18 residues. With 1 base removed from V and 7 bases from J, the gap between germline ends came to 23 bases. CDR3 protein: CATSRGFTRRRGGQPQHF. CDR3 nucleotide sequence: TGTGCCACCAGCAGAGGATTTACTCGTAGGAGGGGTGGGCAGCCCCAGCATTTT.

The rearrangement links TRBV6-5 to TRBJ1-3; D remains ambiguous. From germline, CDR1 is MNHEY and CDR2 SVGAGI. The germline V and J ends were trimmed by 2 bases and 4 bases, with 15 bases remaining between them. The CDR3 covers 16 residues. CDR3 DNA sequence: TGTGCCAGCAGTTACGGGTCGGGAGGGCACGGAAACACCATATATTTT. Its translation: CASSYGSGGHGNTIYF.

The chain uses TRBV12-5 and TRBJ1-5, with D perhaps TRBD1 (6 bases). Trimming removed 5 bases from V and 12 bases from J, with 17 bases in between. The germline V gene encodes CDR1 LGHNT and CDR2 FRNRAP. CDR3 size: 13 residues. This CDR3 is CASGLQAGGLQHF. CDR3 sequence (DNA): TGTGCTAGTGGTCTCCAAGCGGGGGGCCTCCAGCATTTT.